The present T cell receptor beta chain was sequenced within a study of T cells in Graves' hyperthyroidism and ophthalmopathy. TCR beta CDR3 regions were amplified from RNA transcripts. Initially, a first-round RT-PCR of the TCR CDR3 employed the HTBI primer set. TCRdb re-derived calls from the multiplex PCR reads in MiXCR, one entry per CDR3 protein. The sample shows about 290,000 distinct CDR3 sequences, roughly an eighth of them seen only once. This clonotype was counted a single time. The junction differs from germline at one of its ends, possibly a read error. This CDR3 is built from 16 residues. The germline CDR1 and CDR2 sequences are LGHDT and YNNKEL (reference sequence).

The sequenced sample was blood. This TCR was recovered from a middle-aged woman with Graves' hyperthyroidism. This chain links TRBV3-1 with TRBJ1-5; D call uncertain. The CDR3 DNA reads TGTGCCAGCAGCCAAGGGGCAGTGTTAAGCAATCAGCCCGAGCATTTC. This translates into CASSQGAVLSNQPEHF.